A single sample is the source of the 11 T cell receptor beta chains below, sequenced in a study of monozygotic twins with inflammatory bowel disease. TCRdb reprocessed the 5' RACE reads and keeps a single row for each CDR3 protein, giving no DNA. This sample lists about 420,000 distinct CDR3 sequences; its ten largest clones have more than 2%. The sequenced sample consisted of blood. The source of these receptors is a human donor with ulcerative colitis or Crohn's disease, or a healthy co-twin of an affected twin (not recorded which).

The chain employs TRBV5-1 and TRBJ2-7; TCRdb's assignment of TRBD1 cannot be checked, as there is no DNA. The CDR3 spans 14 residues. Germline V lookup: CDR1 SGHRS, CDR2 YFSETQ. This CDR3 is CASSLWGITYEQYF. Supplemented by reference TRBV5-1 and TRBJ2-7, the full variable domain reads KAGVTQTPRYLIKTRGQQVTLSCSPISGHRSVSWYQQTPGQGLQFLFEYFSETQRNKGNFPGRFSGRQFSNSRSEMNVSTLELGDSALYLCASSLWGITYEQYFGPGTRLTVT.

The gene calls are TRBV20-1 and TRBJ2-7; no DNA is available, so the TRBD1 call from TCRdb remains unchecked. CDR1 is DFQATT, CDR2 SNEGSKA, per germline (reference sequence). The CDR3 extends over 14 amino acids. CDR3 sequence reads: CSARSPAHSYEQYF.

The J gene is TRBJ1-1, the V gene TRBV20-1; TCRdb's assignment of TRBD1 cannot be checked, as there is no DNA. The CDR3 is 15 amino acids. The germline CDR1 and CDR2 sequences are DFQATT and SNEGSKA (reference sequence). CDR3 amino acids: CSAILAPPANTEAFF.

CDR3 sequence: CASKSTGGLGYGYTF. This rearrangement joins TRBV5-1 to TRBJ1-2; TCRdb proposes TRBD1, but this gene call is untestable without DNA. Germline CDR1 SGHRS, CDR2 YFSETQ. The CDR3 has 15 amino acids.

The chain joins TRBV18 to TRBJ2-3; TCRdb selects TRBD2, and the lack of DNA leaves this call unchecked. This CDR3 is 16 amino acids long. Per germline, CDR1 KGHSH and CDR2 LQKENI. This CDR3 is CASSRLAGTSTDTQYF.

The chain employs TRBV14 and TRBJ2-2; the D gene TCRdb calls, TRBD2, cannot be checked with no DNA. The V gene's germline CDR1 is SGHDN and CDR2 FVKESK. The CDR3 has 13 residues. CDR3 in amino acids: CASREGGTGELFF.

The CDR3 spells CASSPPSGLTANEQFF. V is TRBV18 and J is TRBJ2-1; TCRdb designates TRBD2, a call that cannot be tested without DNA. Germline CDR1 reads KGHSH; CDR2 reads LQKENI. The CDR3 is 16 amino acids.

The chain uses TRBV28 and TRBJ2-3; TCRdb selects TRBD1, and the lack of DNA leaves this call unchecked. CDR3 size: 13 residues. CDR1 is MDHEN, CDR2 SYDVKM, per germline. CDR3 loop: CASSLARAPPQYF.

The CDR3 sequence is CASSSKTSGGTDTQYF. J is TRBJ2-3 and V is TRBV5-1; TCRdb reports TRBD2, a call that lacks DNA to check it against. CDR3 length equals 16 residues. CDR1 and CDR2 (germline): SGHRS, YFSETQ. Full variable domain (remainder filled in from reference TRBV5-1 and TRBJ2-3): KAGVTQTPRYLIKTRGQQVTLSCSPISGHRSVSWYQQTPGQGLQFLFEYFSETQRNKGNFPGRFSGRQFSNSRSEMNVSTLELGDSALYLCASSSKTSGGTDTQYFGPGTRLTVL.

The CDR3 loop reads CASSWGDRAEAFF. The genes are TRBV5-4 and TRBJ1-1; the TCRdb D gene call, TRBD1, has no DNA to confirm it. In germline, CDR1 is SGHNT, CDR2 YYREEE (reference sequence). The CDR3 has 13 residues.

The chain uses TRBV24-1 and TRBJ1-3; TCRdb returns TRBD1, unconfirmable since there is no DNA. Per germline, CDR1 KGHDR and CDR2 SFDVKD. CDR3 size: 14 residues. The CDR3 loop reads CATSDGTPGNTIYF.